This entry lists 26 T cell receptor beta chains sequenced from one sample in a study of cytomegalovirus exposure and HLA in healthy donors. Both 60 Vbeta primers and 13 Jbeta primers went into the PCR. Assay used: immunoSEQ multiplex PCR; TCRdb lists only in-frame clones, some missing. Here the sample table reports around 53,000 clones. Sequencing used PBMCs. These receptors all stem from a woman aged 25 to 39 in good health and CMV-seropositive.

V is TRBV25-1 and J is TRBJ1-3; D is uncertain. The CDR3 sequence is 15 residues long. Germline lookup yields CDR1 MGHDK and CDR2 SYGVNS. The ends were cut back, 6 bases at V and 0 bases at J, with 12 bases in the middle. CDR3 DNA sequence: TGTGCCAGCAGGGAGGCGGGCAACTCTGGAAACACCATATATTTT. Its translation: CASREAGNSGNTIYF.

The rearrangement links TRBV29-1 to TRBJ2-7, with D maybe TRBD1 (5 bases). Germline lookup yields CDR1 SQVTM and CDR2 ANQGSEA. This CDR3 has 14 amino acids. Trimming shortened V by 3 bases and J by 2 bases, and 14 bases separated the two germline ends. The DNA of the CDR3 is TGCAGCGTTGAGTATGGGGCAAAGGCCTACGAGCAGTACTTC. This gives the protein CSVEYGAKAYEQYF.

The chain links TRBV29-1 to TRBJ1-5; no clear D. Trimming pared 4 bases from V and 5 bases from J, leaving 9 bases between. Germline V gene data show CDR1 as SQVTM and CDR2 as ANQGSEA. The CDR3 is made up of 12 amino acids. The CDR3 loop reads CSVGEPDQPQHF. CDR3 in DNA: TGCAGCGTTGGGGAGCCCGATCAGCCCCAGCATTTT. Using reference TRBV29-1 and TRBJ1-5 for the parts outside the CDR3, the full variable domain is SAVISQKPSRDICQRGTSLTIQCQVDSQVTMMFWYRQQPGQSLTLIATANQGSEATYESGFVIDKFPISRPNLTFSTLTVSNMSPEDSSIYLCSVGEPDQPQHFGDGTRLSIL.

J is TRBJ1-2 and V is TRBV9; D is unclear. The CDR3 loop spans 13 amino acids. V lost 4 bases, J lost 5 bases, and 12 bases lay in between. Germline loops: CDR1 SGDLS, CDR2 YYNGEE. CDR3 DNA: TGTGCCAGCAGCTCCGAGCGATTTTATGGCTACACCTTC. Protein sequence: CASSSERFYGYTF. The entire variable domain, with the rest obtained from reference TRBV9 and TRBJ1-2, is as follows: DSGVTQTPKHLITATGQRVTLRCSPRSGDLSVYWYQQSLDQGLQFLIQYYNGEERAKGNILERFSAQQFPDLHSELNLSSLELGDSALYFCASSSERFYGYTFGSGTRLTVV.

The rearrangement uses TRBV6-5 and TRBJ1-4; 8 bases align to TRBD1. The V segment lost 6 bases and the J segment 5 bases; nucleotides outside the gene matches: 8. The CDR3 is 15 amino acids. Germline V gives CDR1 MNHEY, CDR2 SVGAGI. CDR3 residues: CASRRSNRGNEKLFF. CDR3 coding DNA: TGTGCCAGCAGGCGGTCGAACAGGGGGAATGAAAAACTGTTTTTT.

This rearrangement joins TRBV12-5 to TRBJ2-7; 9 nucleotides align to TRBD2. The CDR3 is 13 amino acids. V trimming: 4 bases; J trimming: 9 bases; junction bases outside the gene matches: 7. CDR1 LGHNT and CDR2 FRNRAP come from the germline V gene. CDR3 DNA: TGTGCTAGTGGTTACAGCGGGGGGCCGGGGCAGTACTTC. Amino acids: CASGYSGGPGQYF.

This chain joins TRBV29-1 and TRBJ2-7; TRBD1 aligns across 12 bases. J lost 6 bases, V lost 6 bases, and 6 bases had no gene match. CDR3 size: 13 residues. CDR1 and CDR2 (germline): SQVTM, ANQGSEA. CDR3 region: CSVPGQGAAEQYF. The CDR3 nucleotides are TGCAGCGTGCCGGGACAGGGGGCCGCCGAGCAGTACTTC.

The V and J genes are TRBV11-3 and TRBJ2-1; 7 bases match TRBD2. The CDR3 runs 15 residues. Germline CDR1 and CDR2: SGHNT and YENEEA. The V segment lost 3 bases and the J segment 9 bases; nucleotides outside the gene matches: 11. This chain's CDR3 is CASSFPGGGSSEQFF. CDR3 nucleotides: TGTGCCAGCAGCTTTCCGGGAGGCGGGAGTAGTGAGCAGTTCTTC.

The rearrangement links TRBV30 to TRBJ2-1; 10 bases align to TRBD2. The germline V gene has CDR1 GTSNPN and CDR2 SVGIG (reference sequence). The V and J ends lost 5 bases and 6 bases, in that order; junction bases with no gene match: 7. CDR3 size: 14 residues. In DNA form, the CDR3 reads TGTGCCTGGGAGCGGGGGGGCGGTGGCAATGAGCAGTTCTTC. Translation gives CAWERGGGGNEQFF. Complete variable domain (other parts from reference TRBV30 and TRBJ2-1): SQTIHQWPATLVQPVGSPLSLECTVEGTSNPNLYWYRQAAGRGLQLLFYSVGIGQISSEVPQNLSASRPQDRQFILSSKKLLLSDSGFYLCAWERGGGGNEQFFGPGTRLTVL.

The CDR3 loop reads CASSFGTIEETQYF. The CDR3 DNA reads as TGTGCCAGCAGCTTCGGGACTATCGAAGAGACCCAGTACTTC. V usage is TRBV11-2 and J usage is TRBJ2-5, with 7 bases aligning to TRBD2. CDR1 is SGHAT and CDR2 is FQNNGV in the germline V gene. CDR3 length: 14 residues. Germline trimming cut 3 bases from V and 3 bases from J; bases unmatched to any gene: 4. The whole variable domain, filled in from reference TRBV11-2 and TRBJ2-5, reads EAGVAQSPRYKIIEKRQSVAFWCNPISGHATLYWYQQILGQGPKLLIQFQNNGVVDDSQLPKDRFSAERLKGVDSTLKIQPAKLEDSAVYLCASSFGTIEETQYFGPGTRLLVL.

The CDR3 protein is CASSPGADSGNTIYF. CDR3 DNA: TGTGCCAGCTCACCGGGGGCAGACTCTGGAAACACCATATATTTT. The genes are TRBV18 and TRBJ1-3, with D possibly matching TRBD1 (6 bases). Germline V gene sequence: CDR1 KGHSH, CDR2 LQKENI. Trimming pared 3 bases from V and 0 bases from J, leaving 9 bases between. The CDR3 runs to 15 residues.

The V gene is TRBV9, the J gene TRBJ1-2, with 9 bases identical to TRBD1. Germline assignment: CDR1 SGDLS and CDR2 YYNGEE. The length of the CDR3 is 16 residues. V lost 2 bases and J lost 0; bases outside the gene matches: 5. The CDR3 region has the DNA TGTGCCAGCAGCGTGACAGGGGGATTACCTAACTATGGCTACACCTTC. Its translation: CASSVTGGLPNYGYTF.

The CDR3 DNA follows: TGTGCCAGCAGCTTAGATTGGGCAGGAGAGACCCAGTACTTC. Amino acids: CASSLDWAGETQYF. This chain joins TRBV11-2 and TRBJ2-5; no reliable D call. Trimming stripped 0 bases from V and 4 bases from J, with 9 bases between. Germline CDR1 SGHAT, CDR2 FQNNGV. The CDR3 runs to 14 residues. The full variable domain, rest sourced from reference TRBV11-2 and TRBJ2-5, is EAGVAQSPRYKIIEKRQSVAFWCNPISGHATLYWYQQILGQGPKLLIQFQNNGVVDDSQLPKDRFSAERLKGVDSTLKIQPAKLEDSAVYLCASSLDWAGETQYFGPGTRLLVL.

This chain joins TRBV7-2 and TRBJ1-2, with a tentative D call TRBD1 (6 bases). Trimming pared 6 bases from V and 2 bases from J, leaving 10 bases between. Germline CDR1 SGHTA, CDR2 FQGNSA. CDR3 size: 13 residues. The CDR3 region has the DNA TGTGCCAGCAGTCAGCAGGGGAACTATGGCTACACCTTC. Protein sequence: CASSQQGNYGYTF.

The chain joins TRBV19 to TRBJ1-2; D uncertain. This CDR3 has 14 amino acids. Trimming removed 3 bases at V and 4 bases at J, with 12 bases between. CDR1 is LNHDA, CDR2 SQIVND, per germline (reference sequence). The CDR3 DNA is TGTGCCAGTAGTATCGTCTCGGTCGGCTATGGCTACACCTTC. Translated, it gives CASSIVSVGYGYTF.

The genes are TRBV5-6 and TRBJ1-5; no clear D. Trimming stripped 0 bases from V and 11 bases from J, with 12 bases between. Germline CDR1 is SGHDT and CDR2 is YYEEEE. CDR3 size: 13 residues. DNA for the CDR3: TGTGCCAGCAGCTTGGGGGCCCGTGAGTCCCAGCATTTT. Amino acid sequence: CASSLGARESQHF. Full variable domain (missing parts from reference TRBV5-6 and TRBJ1-5): DAGVTQSPTHLIKTRGQQVTLRCSPKSGHDTVSWYQQALGQGPQFIFQYYEEEERQRGNFPDRFSGHQFPNYSSELNVNALLLGDSALYLCASSLGARESQHFGDGTRLSIL.

The J gene is TRBJ2-3, the V gene TRBV5-1; 11 nucleotides agree with TRBD1. The CDR3 totals 16 residues. In germline, CDR1 is SGHRS, CDR2 YFSETQ. The V gene end was trimmed by 4 bases and the J gene end by 3 bases; junction bases not matched to a gene: 7. CDR3 residues: CASSQSGTGGTDTQYF. Written as DNA, the CDR3 is TGCGCCAGCAGCCAATCCGGGACAGGGGGTACAGATACGCAGTATTTT.

V is TRBV19 and J is TRBJ1-4, with D unclear. Germline CDR1 reads LNHDA; CDR2 reads SQIVND (reference sequence). The germline V and J ends were trimmed by 8 bases and 0 bases, with 10 bases remaining between them. The CDR3 covers 14 residues. The CDR3 coding sequence is TGTGCCAGTGTCTCGACTTCAACTAATGAAAAACTGTTTTTT. Its translation: CASVSTSTNEKLFF.

This chain links TRBV19 with TRBJ1-2; a weak D match, TRBD1 (6 bases). V lost 5 bases and J 1 base, leaving 23 bases between the germline ends. This CDR3 has 18 amino acids. Per the germline V gene, CDR1 is LNHDA and CDR2 is SQIVND (reference sequence). The CDR3 loop reads CASSPSPQWGRVNYGYTF. CDR3 nucleotides: TGTGCCAGTAGTCCCTCCCCTCAGTGGGGGCGCGTTAACTATGGCTACACCTTC.

The chain has TRBV30 and TRBJ1-2, with a tentative D call TRBD1 (5 bases). V shed 1 base and J shed 12 bases, with 9 bases lying between them. The CDR3 length is 10 residues. CDR1 and CDR2 from the germline V gene are GTSNPN and SVGIG (reference sequence). CDR3 protein: CAWSGGTHTF. The CDR3 coding sequence is TGTGCCTGGAGTGGGGGGACTCACACCTTC.

This chain connects TRBV18 to TRBJ2-7; D perhaps matches TRBD1 (5 bases). The germline CDR1 and CDR2 sequences are KGHSH and LQKENI. The CDR3 has 13 residues. V lost 10 bases and J 3 bases, leaving 16 bases between the germline ends. CDR3 protein: CATRKGPDYEQYF. The CDR3 region has the DNA TGTGCCACCCGGAAGGGGCCGGACTACGAGCAGTACTTC.

The chain carries TRBV4-1 and TRBJ2-1; 7 positions match TRBD2. The germline V gene encodes CDR1 MGHRA and CDR2 YSYEKL. With 3 bases clipped from V and 5 bases from J, the junction kept 4 bases outside the gene matches. This CDR3 has 14 residues. In nucleotides, the CDR3 is TGCGCCAGCAGCCACCCGGGGGGAGACAATGAGCAGTTCTTC. Its translation is CASSHPGGDNEQFF.

The chain employs TRBV27 and TRBJ1-3; 7 bases are a match to TRBD1. The CDR3 has 13 residues. The ends lost 5 bases at V and 8 bases at J; junction bases unmatched: 6. The germline V gene encodes CDR1 MNHEY and CDR2 SMNVEV (reference sequence). As DNA, the CDR3 is TGTGCCAGCAGTAACGACAGGGCGGACACCATATATTTT. Its protein is CASSNDRADTIYF.

V and J are TRBV5-1 and TRBJ2-7, with 12 bases that match TRBD1. This CDR3 contains 14 residues. Germline lookup yields CDR1 SGHRS and CDR2 YFSETQ. V lost 0 bases and J lost 7; bases outside the gene matches: 2. The CDR3 loop reads CASSLGDRGREQYF. The DNA for the CDR3 is TGCGCCAGCAGCTTGGGGGACAGGGGGCGGGAGCAGTACTTC.

The chain has TRBV6-1 and TRBJ1-2, with D perhaps TRBD1 (5 bases). Germline loops: CDR1 MNHNS, CDR2 SASEGT. V lost 4 bases, J lost 0 bases, and 15 bases lay in between. The CDR3 contains 16 residues. CDR3 in DNA: TGTGCCAGCAGTGTTTTCAGACAGCCTACTAACTATGGCTACACCTTC. The encoded protein is CASSVFRQPTNYGYTF.

The V call is TRBV15, the J call TRBJ2-5; TRBD2 matches at 10 bases. CDR3 length: 15 residues. The V gene's germline CDR1 is LNHNV and CDR2 YYDKDF (reference sequence). V was pared by 1 base and J by 2 bases, with 1 base of the junction left unmatched. The CDR3 sequence: CATSRVAGGQETQYF. The CDR3 nucleotides are TGTGCCACCAGCAGAGTAGCGGGGGGTCAAGAGACCCAGTACTTC.